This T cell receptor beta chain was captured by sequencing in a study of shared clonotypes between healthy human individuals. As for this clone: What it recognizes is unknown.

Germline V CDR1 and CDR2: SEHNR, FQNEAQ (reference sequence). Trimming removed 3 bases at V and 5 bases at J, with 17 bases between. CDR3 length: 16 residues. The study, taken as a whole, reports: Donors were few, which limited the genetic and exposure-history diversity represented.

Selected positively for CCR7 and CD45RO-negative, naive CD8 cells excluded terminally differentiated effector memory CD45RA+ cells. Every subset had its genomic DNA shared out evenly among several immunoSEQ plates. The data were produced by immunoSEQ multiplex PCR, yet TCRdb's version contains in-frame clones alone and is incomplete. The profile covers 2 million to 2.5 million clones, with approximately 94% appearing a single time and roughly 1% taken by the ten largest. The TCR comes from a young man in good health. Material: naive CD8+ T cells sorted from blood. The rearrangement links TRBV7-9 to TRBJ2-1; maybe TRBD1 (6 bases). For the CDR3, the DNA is TGTGCCAGCAGCTTTCTTAGGGGGTTAACCCACAATGAGCAGTTCTTC. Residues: CASSFLRGLTHNEQFF.